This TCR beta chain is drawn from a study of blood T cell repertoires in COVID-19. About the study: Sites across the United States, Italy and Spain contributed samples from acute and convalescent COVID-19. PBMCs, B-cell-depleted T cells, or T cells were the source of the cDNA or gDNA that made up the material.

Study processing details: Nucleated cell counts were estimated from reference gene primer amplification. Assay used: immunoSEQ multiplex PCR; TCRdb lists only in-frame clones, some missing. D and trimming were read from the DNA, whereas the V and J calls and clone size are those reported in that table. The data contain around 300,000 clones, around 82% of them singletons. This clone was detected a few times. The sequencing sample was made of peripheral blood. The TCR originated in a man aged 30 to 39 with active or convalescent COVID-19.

The CDR3 spells CASSILPGQSSYNEQFF. The DNA of the CDR3 is TGTGCCAGTAGTATACTACCGGGACAAAGCTCCTACAATGAGCAGTTCTTC. This chain uses TRBV19 with TRBJ2-1; a weak D match, TRBD1 (6 bases). From germline, CDR1 is LNHDA and CDR2 SQIVND (reference sequence). The V and J ends lost 2 bases and 0 bases respectively, with 14 bases between them. The CDR3 length is 17 residues.